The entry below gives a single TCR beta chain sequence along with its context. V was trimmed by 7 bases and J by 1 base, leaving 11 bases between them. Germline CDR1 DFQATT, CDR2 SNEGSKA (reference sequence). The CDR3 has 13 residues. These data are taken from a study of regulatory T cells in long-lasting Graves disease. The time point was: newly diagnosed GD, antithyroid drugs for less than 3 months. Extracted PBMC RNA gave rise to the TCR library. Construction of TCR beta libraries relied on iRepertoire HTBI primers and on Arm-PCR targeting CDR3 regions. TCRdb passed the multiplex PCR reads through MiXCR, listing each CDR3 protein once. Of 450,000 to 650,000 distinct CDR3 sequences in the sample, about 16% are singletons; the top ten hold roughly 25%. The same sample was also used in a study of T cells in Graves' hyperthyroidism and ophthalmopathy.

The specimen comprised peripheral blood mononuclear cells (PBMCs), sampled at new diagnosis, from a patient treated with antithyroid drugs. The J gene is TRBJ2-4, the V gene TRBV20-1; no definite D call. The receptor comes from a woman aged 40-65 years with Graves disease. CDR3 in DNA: TGCAGTGTTGGAGCAGACGCCAAAAACATTCAGTACTTC. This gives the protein CSVGADAKNIQYF.